This TCR beta chain was recovered during a study of blood T cells in healthy people across ages. As concerns this clonotype: What it binds is unknown.

For the second PCR, which ran for roughly 7 to 11 cycles, a sample-barcoded 5' primer and a J-beta primer mix were used. Each of the cDNA molecules was tagged by a template-switch adaptor with 12 random nucleotides. At least 3 million CDR3-containing paired-end reads were obtained per sample. TCRdb called the 5' RACE reads again in MiXCR, with one record for every CDR3 protein. The sample includes a few hundred thousand distinct CDR3 sequences, about 25% of them seen just once. CDR1 SQVTM and CDR2 ANQGSEA come from the germline V gene. The CDR3 is made up of 13 amino acids. Trimming took off 7 bases at V and 11 bases at J, with 20 bases between the two ends. Points from the study as a whole: Unknown donor CMV status possibly confounded expanded clonotype changes.

Each sample yielded at least 6 micrograms of PBMC total RNA. The sequenced sample consisted of blood. The clonotype comes from a woman between 70 and 85 years old in good health. The V gene is TRBV29-1, the J gene TRBJ1-4, with D possibly being TRBD1 (6 bases). The CDR3 sequence: CSGSTGGGDKLFF. The CDR3 DNA is TGCAGCGGGTCGACAGGCGGGGGTGATAAACTGTTTTTT.